Below are 3 T cell receptor beta chains sequenced from a single sample in a study of blood T cell repertoires in COVID-19. TCRdb keeps only in-frame clones here, not all; method: immunoSEQ multiplex PCR. Among 110,000 to 150,000 clones, over 75% were seen once, and the ten largest hold 1.5% to 2%. The source material was peripheral blood. The receptor set was obtained from a woman aged 45-60 years with acute or convalescent COVID-19.

The V call is TRBV6-5, the J call TRBJ2-7; D may be TRBD1 (7 bases). Germline lookup yields CDR1 MNHEY and CDR2 SVGAGI. V lost 0 bases, J lost 1 base, and 13 bases lay in between. CDR3 size: 16 residues. CDR3 in DNA: TGTGCCAGCAGTTACTCCGGGGCAGGGGGGTCCTACGAGCAGTACTTC. Translated: CASSYSGAGGSYEQYF.

The chain is built from TRBV25-1 and TRBJ2-7, with 7 bases aligning to TRBD1. The CDR3 has 13 amino acids. The J segment lost 2 bases and the V segment lost 8 bases, leaving 6 bases of the junction unmatched. The germline V gene has CDR1 MGHDK and CDR2 SYGVNS. For the CDR3, the DNA is TGTGCCAGCCGCCCTACAGGGGCCTACGAGCAGTACTTC. Residues: CASRPTGAYEQYF.

The V call is TRBV6-5, the J call TRBJ1-4, with 10 bases that match TRBD1. Germline values: CDR1 MNHEY, CDR2 SVGAGI. CDR3 size: 16 residues. The J segment lost 8 bases and the V segment lost 2 bases, leaving 8 bases of the junction unmatched. The CDR3 is CASSYGSGTGVEKLFF. CDR3 sequence (DNA): TGTGCCAGCAGTTACGGGTCCGGGACAGGGGTCGAAAAACTGTTTTTT.